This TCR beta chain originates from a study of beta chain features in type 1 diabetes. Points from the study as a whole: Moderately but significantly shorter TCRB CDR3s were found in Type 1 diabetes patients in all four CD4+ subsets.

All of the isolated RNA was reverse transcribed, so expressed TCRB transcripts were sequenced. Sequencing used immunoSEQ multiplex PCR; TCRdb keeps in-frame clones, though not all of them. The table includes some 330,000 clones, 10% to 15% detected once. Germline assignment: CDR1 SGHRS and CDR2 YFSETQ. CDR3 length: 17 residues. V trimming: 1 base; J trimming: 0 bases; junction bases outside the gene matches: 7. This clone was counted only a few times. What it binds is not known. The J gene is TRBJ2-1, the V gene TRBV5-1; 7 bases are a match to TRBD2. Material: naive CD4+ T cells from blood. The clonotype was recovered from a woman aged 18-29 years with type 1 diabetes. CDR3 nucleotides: TGCGCCAGCAGCTTGAACGGGCCGGGGGGCTCCTACAATGAGCAGTTCTTC. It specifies CASSLNGPGGSYNEQFF. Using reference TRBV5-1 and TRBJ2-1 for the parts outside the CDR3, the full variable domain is KAGVTQTPRYLIKTRGQQVTLSCSPISGHRSVSWYQQTPGQGLQFLFEYFSETQRNKGNFPGRFSGRQFSNSRSEMNVSTLELGDSALYLCASSLNGPGGSYNEQFFGPGTRLTVL.